This TCR beta chain was obtained from a study of blood T cell repertoires in COVID-19. The method was immunoSEQ multiplex PCR; TCRdb's version includes in-frame clones alone and lacks a portion of them. The repertoire holds 110,000 to 150,000 clones, 75% to 85% seen once, with around 5% in the top ten. Seattle's enrolled individuals joined amid active infection and were then monitored longitudinally. The CDR3 consists of 14 residues. Germline V gene data show CDR1 as LNHDA and CDR2 as SQIVND (reference sequence). V lost 1 base and J 6 bases, leaving 12 bases between the germline ends. The chain joins TRBV19 to TRBJ1-2; TRBD1 is a possible D gene (5 bases). This clonotype was obtained from an older woman with COVID-19, enrolled during active disease. The specimen was peripheral blood. The CDR3 region is CASSIVPGDHGYTF. The DNA for the CDR3 is TGTGCCAGTAGTATAGTACCGGGGGATCATGGCTACACCTTC.